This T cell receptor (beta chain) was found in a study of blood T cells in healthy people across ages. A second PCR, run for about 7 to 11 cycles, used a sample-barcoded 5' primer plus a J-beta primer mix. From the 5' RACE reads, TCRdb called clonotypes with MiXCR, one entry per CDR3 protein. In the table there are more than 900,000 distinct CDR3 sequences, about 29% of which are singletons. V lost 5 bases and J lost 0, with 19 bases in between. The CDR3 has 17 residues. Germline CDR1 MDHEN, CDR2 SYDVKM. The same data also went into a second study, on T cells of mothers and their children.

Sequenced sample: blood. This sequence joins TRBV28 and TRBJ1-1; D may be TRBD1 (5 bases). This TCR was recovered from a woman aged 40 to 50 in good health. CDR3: CASSLATAALMNTEAFF. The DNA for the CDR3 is TGTGCCAGCAGTCTGGCGACAGCCGCGCTTATGAACACTGAAGCTTTCTTT.